Presented here are 25 T cell receptor beta chains from one specimen sequenced in a study of identical twins. Using its own MiXCR run on the 5' RACE reads, TCRdb lists one record per CDR3 protein. The sample shows hundreds of thousands of distinct CDR3 sequences, around 8.6% of them seen only once. This sample also belongs to another study, concerning yellow fever vaccine responses in identical twins.

Sequences were obtained from PBMCs. These TCRs come from a woman younger than 35 in good health.

This clonotype was seen only a few times. CDR3 nucleotides: TGTGCCAGCAGTTTCGGACTAGCGAACACAGATACGCAGTATTTT. Translated, it gives CASSFGLANTDTQYF. V usage is TRBV27 and J usage is TRBJ2-3; 9 positions agree with TRBD2. V was clipped by 3 bases and J by 2 bases; unmatched bases: 3. Germline V gene sequence: CDR1 MNHEY, CDR2 SMNVEV (reference sequence). The CDR3 extends over 15 amino acids.

The V gene is TRBV20-1, the J gene TRBJ2-1; 13 bases align to TRBD2. CDR1 is DFQATT, CDR2 SNEGSKA, per germline (reference sequence). The CDR3 spans 14 residues. V dropped 5 bases and J dropped 6; count of bases not matched to a gene: 4. The CDR3 loop reads CSAGLAGVLNEQFF. The CDR3 bases are TGCAGTGCTGGACTAGCGGGAGTTCTCAATGAGCAGTTCTTC.

This clonotype was observed at least ten times. The chain combines TRBV12-3 or TRBV12-4 with TRBJ2-1; TRBD2 aligns across 7 bases. The CDR3 sequence is 15 residues long. After removal of 8 bases from V and 4 bases from J, the junction contained 11 bases not matched to a gene. The CDR3: CASRRQRGGYNEQFF. CDR3 DNA sequence: TGTGCCAGCCGCCGCCAGCGCGGGGGTTACAATGAGCAGTTCTTC.

The chain links TRBV7-9 to TRBJ2-7; D call uncertain. Trimming took off 2 bases at V and 3 bases at J, with 8 bases between the two ends. Germline-derived CDR1 and CDR2 are SEHNR and FQNEAQ (reference sequence). The CDR3 spans 13 residues. CDR3 DNA: TGTGCCAGCAGCTTATACAGAAACTACGAGCAGTACTTC. Protein sequence: CASSLYRNYEQYF.

This chain connects TRBV7-9 to TRBJ1-1, with D tentatively TRBD1 (5 bases). Trimming took off 5 bases at V and 3 bases at J, with 19 bases between the two ends. Germline V gene sequence: CDR1 SEHNR, CDR2 FQNEAQ (reference sequence). This CDR3 spans 16 amino acids. As DNA, the CDR3 is TGTGCCAGCAGCCTCCTGAAGGCAGGGAGGGACACTGAAGCTTTCTTT. Protein sequence: CASSLLKAGRDTEAFF.

This clonotype was picked up a small number of times. This chain connects TRBV18 to TRBJ1-1; D is possibly TRBD1 (5 bases). V was trimmed by 3 bases and J by 7 bases, leaving 12 bases between them. From germline, CDR1 is KGHSH and CDR2 LQKENI. This CDR3 contains 13 residues. Here the CDR3 reads CASSPLQGSEAFF. As DNA, the CDR3 is TGTGCCAGCTCACCCCTCCAGGGAAGTGAAGCTTTCTTT.

The rearrangement joins TRBV28 to TRBJ1-1; 10 bases are shared with TRBD1. The CDR3 is made up of 15 amino acids. V trimming: 6 bases; J trimming: 5 bases; junction bases outside the gene matches: 9. From germline, CDR1 is MDHEN and CDR2 SYDVKM. In DNA form, the CDR3 reads TGTGCCAGCAGCCTTTGGGACAGGGGTCGAACTGAAGCTTTCTTT. It encodes CASSLWDRGRTEAFF.

The chain employs TRBV20-1 and TRBJ2-3; D possibly uses TRBD1 or TRBD2 (5 bases each). The CDR3 contains 15 residues. The V gene lost 3 bases and the J gene lost 2 bases, with 15 bases spanning the gap. Germline V gene sequence: CDR1 DFQATT, CDR2 SNEGSKA (reference sequence). As DNA, the CDR3 is TGCAGTGCTAGCGGGGTGAGGGGTCTCACAGATACGCAGTATTTT. It encodes CSASGVRGLTDTQYF.

This clonotype appeared a few times. This chain links TRBV6-1 with TRBJ2-1; D is tentatively TRBD1 or TRBD2 (6 bases each). Germline V gene data show CDR1 as MNHNS and CDR2 as SASEGT. Trimming left V 6 bases short and J 2 bases short, with 11 bases between. There are 14 residues in the CDR3. For the CDR3, the DNA is TGTGCCAGCAGCCGGGGGCCGACCTACAATGAGCAGTTCTTC. It encodes CASSRGPTYNEQFF.

This clonotype was detected only a few times. V gene TRBV20-1 combines with J gene TRBJ2-2; 8 nucleotides line up with TRBD1. The CDR3 is 13 residues long. With V trimmed by 3 bases and J by 6 bases, 3 bases remained unmatched. CDR1 is DFQATT, CDR2 SNEGSKA, per germline (reference sequence). Written as DNA, the CDR3 is TGCAGTGCTAGCGAACAGGGGGCCGGGGAGCTGTTTTTT. It codes for CSASEQGAGELFF.

This clonotype occurred a few times. This chain links TRBV12-3 or TRBV12-4 with TRBJ2-3; TRBD2 matches 7 bases. J gave up 2 bases and V 8 bases, and 4 bases lay outside the gene matches. CDR3 length: 13 amino acids. The CDR3, as DNA: TGTGCCAGCGGGGGGGGTGACACAGATACGCAGTATTTT. Translation gives CASGGGDTDTQYF.

This clonotype was seen a handful of times. The rearrangement joins TRBV11-2 to TRBJ2-3, with 13 bases lining up with TRBD2. The CDR3 sequence is 20 residues long. CDR1 is SGHAT and CDR2 is FQNNGV in the germline V gene. The V and J ends lost 3 bases and 0 bases, in that order; junction bases with no gene match: 12. For the CDR3, the DNA is TGTGCCAGCAGCTTCGGACTAGCGGGAGTCAAACTTTCTAGCACAGATACGCAGTATTTT. This gives the protein CASSFGLAGVKLSSTDTQYF. The whole variable domain, remainder taken from reference TRBV11-2 and TRBJ2-3, is EAGVAQSPRYKIIEKRQSVAFWCNPISGHATLYWYQQILGQGPKLLIQFQNNGVVDDSQLPKDRFSAERLKGVDSTLKIQPAKLEDSAVYLCASSFGLAGVKLSSTDTQYFGPGTRLTVL.

V and J are TRBV7-2 and TRBJ2-3; 8 bases line up with TRBD2. V shed 8 bases and J 1 base; nucleotides not matched to a gene: 8. This CDR3 spans 15 amino acids. Germline CDR1 and CDR2: SGHTA and FQGNSA. The CDR3 spells CASGEAGGRTDTQYF. Written as DNA, the CDR3 is TGTGCCAGCGGAGAGGCGGGGGGCCGCACAGATACGCAGTATTTT.

The table lists this clonotype with a few counts. J is TRBJ2-5 and V is TRBV11-2, with 9 positions matching TRBD2. The CDR3 has 18 residues. V shed 1 base, J shed 2 bases, and the junction held 11 bases outside the gene matches. Germline V gene lookup returns CDR1 SGHAT and CDR2 FQNNGV. CDR3 DNA sequence: TGTGCCAGCAGCTTAGGATCGGGACTAGCCTCCCCACAAGAGACCCAGTACTTC. Translation gives CASSLGSGLASPQETQYF.

This clonotype was seen a few times. V and J are TRBV9 and TRBJ2-1; maybe TRBD2 (5 bases). V was clipped by 0 bases and J by 10 bases, with 11 bases between them. There are 13 residues in the CDR3. Per the germline V gene, CDR1 is SGDLS and CDR2 is YYNGEE. The chain's CDR3 is CASSVDGGLEQFF. The CDR3 nucleotides read TGTGCCAGCAGCGTAGATGGAGGCCTGGAGCAGTTCTTC.

The J gene is TRBJ2-5, the V gene TRBV5-1, with D hard to call. Per germline, CDR1 SGHRS and CDR2 YFSETQ. V gave up 1 base and J gave up 4 bases, with 11 bases separating them. This CDR3 contains 14 residues. CDR3 nucleotide sequence: TGCGCCAGCAGCTTGTGGATCACCGGAGAGACCCAGTACTTC. It encodes CASSLWITGETQYF.

This clonotype was observed a handful of times. V is TRBV6-2 or TRBV6-3 and J is TRBJ2-5; the match to TRBD2 covers 7 bases. The length of the CDR3 is 18 residues. The ends lost 2 bases at V and 4 bases at J; junction bases unmatched: 16. CDR1 MNHEY and CDR2 SVGEGT come from the germline V gene. CDR3 amino acids: CASSYSPPRDYTGETQYF. CDR3 DNA sequence: TGTGCCAGCAGTTACAGCCCCCCTCGGGACTACACAGGAGAGACCCAGTACTTC.

This clonotype was detected many times. The J gene is TRBJ2-5, the V gene TRBV6-5; D gene uncertain. With 0 bases removed from V and 3 bases from J, the gap between germline ends came to 5 bases. CDR1 is MNHEY, CDR2 SVGAGI, per germline. The CDR3 covers 13 residues. The CDR3 reads CASSYSNKETQYF. The CDR3, as DNA: TGTGCCAGCAGTTACTCCAATAAAGAGACCCAGTACTTC.

This clonotype was counted at least ten times. The chain joins TRBV4-1 to TRBJ2-7, with 9 nucleotides matching TRBD2. The CDR3 totals 15 residues. Germline V lookup: CDR1 MGHRA, CDR2 YSYEKL. The junction had 8 bases not matched to a gene; V was cut back by 3 bases and J by 5 bases. CDR3 coding DNA: TGCGCCAGCAGCCATATTAGCGGGAGAGTGAACGAGCAGTACTTC. Encoded protein: CASSHISGRVNEQYF.

In this sample, this clonotype turned up a few times. This chain uses TRBV20-1 with TRBJ2-5, with 7 bases fitting TRBD1. Germline CDR1 reads DFQATT; CDR2 reads SNEGSKA (reference sequence). The CDR3 length is 15 residues. Germline trimming cut 6 bases from V and 1 base from J; bases unmatched to any gene: 11. The CDR3 region has the DNA TGCAGTGCCTCCCCGTTGGGACAGCGCCAAGAGACCCAGTACTTC. Its translation is CSASPLGQRQETQYF.

The CDR3 coding sequence is TGTGCCAGCAGCCAAGATCGAGTAGGCATTGGCACAGATACGCAGTATTTT. Residues: CASSQDRVGIGTDTQYF. This chain uses TRBV4-2 with TRBJ2-3; no firm D call. CDR1 LGHNA and CDR2 YNFKEQ come from the germline V gene. Trimming stripped 0 bases from V and 1 base from J, with 14 bases between. This CDR3 has 17 amino acids.

This clonotype was found once. The chain employs TRBV6-1 and TRBJ2-7; TRBD2 is a possible D gene (7 bases). The V end was cut by 6 bases, the J end by 2 bases, with 14 bases between. CDR3 size: 14 residues. From germline, CDR1 is MNHNS and CDR2 SASEGT. CDR3 coding DNA: TGTGCCAGCAGGGCAGGGGAGGGAACCTACGAGCAGTACTTC. It is translated as CASRAGEGTYEQYF.

The chain joins TRBV20-1 to TRBJ1-3, with D hard to call. The CDR3 has 11 amino acids. Germline V CDR1 and CDR2: DFQATT, SNEGSKA (reference sequence). V was cut by 1 base and J by 2 bases, with 0 bases left in between. As DNA, the CDR3 is TGCAGTGCTAGAGCTGGAAACACCATATATTTT. Protein product: CSARAGNTIYF.

V usage is TRBV5-5 and J usage is TRBJ2-7, with D hard to call. This CDR3 is 15 amino acids long. CDR1 is SGHKS, CDR2 YYEKEE, per germline (reference sequence). Trimming removed 0 bases at V and 2 bases at J, with 12 bases between. CDR3 DNA sequence: TGTGCCAGCAGCTTGGATTCTAGGTTAACCTACGAGCAGTACTTC. It is translated as CASSLDSRLTYEQYF.

This clonotype was observed a handful of times. The chain's CDR3 is CASSKGLAITDTQYF. CDR3 bases: TGCGCCAGCAGCAAAGGACTAGCAATCACAGATACGCAGTATTTT. The chain carries TRBV4-1 and TRBJ2-3; 8 bases map to TRBD2. V gave up 5 bases and J gave up 2 bases; unmatched junction bases: 6. CDR3 length equals 15 residues. The germline V gene has CDR1 MGHRA and CDR2 YSYEKL.